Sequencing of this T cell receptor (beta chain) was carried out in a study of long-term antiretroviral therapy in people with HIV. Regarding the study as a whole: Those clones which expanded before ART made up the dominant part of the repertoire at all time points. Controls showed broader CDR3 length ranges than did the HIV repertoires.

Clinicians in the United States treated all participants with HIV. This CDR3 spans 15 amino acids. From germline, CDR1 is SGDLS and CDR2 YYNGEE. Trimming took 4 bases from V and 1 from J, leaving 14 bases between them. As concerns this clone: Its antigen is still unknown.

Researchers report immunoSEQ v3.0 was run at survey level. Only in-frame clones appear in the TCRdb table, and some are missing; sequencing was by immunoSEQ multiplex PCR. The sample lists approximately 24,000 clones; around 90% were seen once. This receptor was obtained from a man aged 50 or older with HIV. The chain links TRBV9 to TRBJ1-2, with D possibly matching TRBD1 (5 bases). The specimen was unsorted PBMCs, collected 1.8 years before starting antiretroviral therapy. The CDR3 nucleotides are TGTGCCAGCAGCTCGCAGACCAGGGTTAACTATGGCTACACCTTC. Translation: CASSSQTRVNYGYTF.